Below, 5 T cell receptor beta chains from the same sample are listed, as sequenced in a study of T cell repertoires in cytomegalovirus infection. TCRdb ran MiXCR on the reads and lists one entry per CDR3 protein. In the table there are 150,000 to 200,000 distinct CDR3 sequences, approximately 15% of which are singletons. Material: PBMCs. The receptor source for this set is a human donor in good health (CMV status not recorded). Some clones in this sample may be carry-over from other donors' samples.

The chain combines TRBV20-1 with TRBJ1-2, with 7 bases that match TRBD1. V trimming: 4 bases; J trimming: 7 bases; junction bases outside the gene matches: 6. The V gene's germline CDR1 is DFQATT and CDR2 SNEGSKA (reference sequence). This CDR3 contains 12 residues. The CDR3 sequence: CSAKTGLVGYTF. Written as DNA, the CDR3 is TGCAGTGCTAAGACAGGGCTAGTTGGCTACACCTTC.

This clonotype was observed a few times. Here the CDR3 DNA reads TGCAGCGTGGTCGGGACGAACTATGGCTACACCTTC. It encodes CSVVGTNYGYTF. The rearrangement links TRBV29-1 to TRBJ1-2; D is perhaps TRBD1 (5 bases). The CDR3 contains 12 residues. The germline CDR1 and CDR2 sequences are SQVTM and ANQGSEA. V was pared by 6 bases and J by 2 bases, with 10 bases between.

The gene calls are TRBV5-4 and TRBJ2-1; a possible D gene is TRBD2 (5 bases). The CDR3 totals 13 residues. Trimming shortened V by 4 bases and J by 12 bases, and 17 bases separated the two germline ends. Germline CDR1 reads SGHNT; CDR2 reads YYREEE (reference sequence). Written as DNA, the CDR3 is TGTGCCAGCAGCCTTGGTTTCTTCGGAGGGCAGTTCTTC. Encoded protein: CASSLGFFGGQFF. Together with reference TRBV5-4 and TRBJ2-1, the CDR3 gives the full variable domain: ETGVTQSPTHLIKTRGQQVTLRCSSQSGHNTVSWYQQALGQGPQFIFQYYREEENGRGNFPPRFSGLQFPNYSSELNVNALELDDSALYLCASSLGFFGGQFFGPGTRLTVL.

This clonotype was detected a few times. The chain recombines TRBV12-3 or TRBV12-4 with TRBJ2-3; TRBD2 is a possible D gene (5 bases). With 9 bases removed from V and 3 bases from J, the gap between germline ends came to 13 bases. The CDR3 contains 13 residues. The CDR3 DNA follows: TGTGCCAGTTCCCTCGGGGAGACAGATACGCAGTATTTT. This sequence encodes CASSLGETDTQYF.

This clonotype was found many times. The V call is TRBV10-3, the J call TRBJ2-3; perhaps D is TRBD1 or TRBD2 (5 bases each). CDR3 length: 17 amino acids. V shed 2 bases and J shed 7 bases, with 22 bases lying between them. CDR1 ENHRY and CDR2 SYGVKD come from the germline V gene. The CDR3 protein is CAISEPGPGRQVNTQYF. The CDR3, as DNA: TGTGCCATCAGTGAGCCGGGACCGGGGCGTCAAGTGAATACGCAGTATTTT.